The clone carrying this TCR beta chain was found many times. The source of the sample is a study of tumor-infiltrating lymphocytes in primary liver carcinoma. RNA and DNA were co-extracted from approximately 20-30 mg of unsorted bulk tissue. A primer in the constant region served to generate TCR beta cDNA from approximately 460 ng of total RNA. Employing slightly modified ARM-PCR, three nested multiplex PCR rounds were run, and these gave rise to the TCR beta libraries. Two initial PCR rounds of around 10 cycles each paired TRBV1-TRBV30 forward primers with a C-beta reverse primer. TCRdb called the multiplex PCR reads again in MiXCR, with one record for every CDR3 protein. The table has roughly 70,000 distinct CDR3 sequences, roughly two thirds seen once. Trimming removed 1 base from V and 4 bases from J, with 11 bases in between. Germline V gene lookup returns CDR1 MGHRA and CDR2 YSYEKL. This CDR3 contains 15 residues.

The genes are TRBV4-1 and TRBJ2-1; tentatively, D is TRBD2 (6 bases). Material: liver tumor tissue from sampling region 4. Subset in this sample: tumor region T4, right-lateral pole. This TCR was recovered from a man aged 40-49 years with primary liver carcinoma and hepatitis B virus infection. The CDR3 nucleotides read TGCGCCAGCAGCCAAGCCGGGACTGCGTACAATGAGCAGTTCTTC. It translates to CASSQAGTAYNEQFF.